This entry lists 4 T cell receptor beta chains sequenced from one sample in a study of T cell responses to AZD1222 COVID-19 vaccine. Measured with immunoSEQ multiplex PCR; TCRdb has only the in-frame clones, and not every one. Here the sample spans about 160,000 clones, 75% to 90% being singletons. The source material was peripheral blood, sampled on day 0 of AZD1222 vaccination. The receptor source for this set is an adult in good health.

This clone was seen a few times. V is TRBV1 and J is TRBJ1-5; the tabulated D call, TRBD1, remains unverified against the DNA. TRBV1 is a listed pseudogene. The CDR3 consists of 20 residues. DNA of the CDR3: TGCACCAGCAGCCAAGAGGGGGACAGGCTTAAAGTTGAGGGCGATCAGCCCCAGCATTTT. This translates into CTSSQEGDRLKVEGDQPQHF.

This clone was recorded a few times. J is TRBJ1-6 and V is TRBV30, with TRBD1 identical over 8 bases. The J segment lost 9 bases and the V segment lost 2 bases, leaving 6 bases of the junction unmatched. The germline CDR1 and CDR2 sequences are GTSNPN and SVGIG (reference sequence). The CDR3 extends over 14 amino acids. CDR3 sequence (DNA): TGTGCCTGGAGTCTCCAGGGGGCTGGTTCACCCCTCCACTTT. It is translated as CAWSLQGAGSPLHF.

This clone was counted a single time. The V and J genes are TRBV29-1 and TRBJ1-3, with TRBD1 as a possible D gene (6 bases). The CDR3 loop spans 13 amino acids. Trimming stripped 7 bases from V and 6 bases from J, with 16 bases between. The germline CDR1 and CDR2 sequences are SQVTM and ANQGSEA. This CDR3 is CSAAGTRTNTIYF. As DNA, the CDR3 is TGCAGCGCAGCCGGGACAAGAACAAACACCATATATTTT.

The chain links TRBV15 to TRBJ1-4; D ambiguous. This CDR3 spans 12 amino acids. The V end was cut by 4 bases, the J end by 7 bases, with 7 bases between. In germline, CDR1 is LNHNV, CDR2 YYDKDF (reference sequence). The CDR3 DNA follows: TGTGCCACCAGCACCGGATTTGAAAAACTGTTTTTT. This translates into CATSTGFEKLFF.